The 7 T cell receptor beta chains below all came from one sample that was sequenced in a study of blood T cell repertoires in COVID-19. Sequenced by immunoSEQ multiplex PCR; TCRdb stores in-frame clones only, minus some. The profile covers about 21,000 clones, with under 90% appearing a single time and more than 6% taken by the ten largest. The sequenced sample was peripheral blood. All receptors come from a human donor in a cohort sampled during active COVID-19.

This rearrangement joins TRBV19 to TRBJ2-7; weak D call: TRBD2 (5 bases). This CDR3 region has 12 residues. Deletions cut 6 bases from V and 3 bases from J, with 9 bases between. The V gene's germline CDR1 is LNHDA and CDR2 SQIVND (reference sequence). The CDR3 nucleotides read TGTGCCAGTAGCCCCCGGGACTACGAGCAGTACTTC. As protein: CASSPRDYEQYF.

The genes are TRBV5-1 and TRBJ1-2; 8 nucleotides line up with TRBD1. The V segment lost 4 bases and the J segment 6 bases; nucleotides outside the gene matches: 14. This CDR3 is built from 16 residues. Germline CDR1 and CDR2: SGHRS and YFSETQ. The DNA for the CDR3 is TGCGCCAGCAGCCTGAGGACAGGGAGGATCTACGATGGCTACACCTTC. This gives the protein CASSLRTGRIYDGYTF.

The chain links TRBV20-1 to TRBJ2-3; 9 bases map to TRBD2. Losses at the gene ends were 3 bases for V and 0 bases for J; bases not matched to a gene: 10. CDR1 and CDR2 (germline): DFQATT, SNEGSKA (reference sequence). CDR3 length equals 17 residues. The DNA for the CDR3 is TGCAGTGCTAGTTTGCGGGGGGGCCACCGGAGCACAGATACGCAGTATTTT. Translation: CSASLRGGHRSTDTQYF.

The gene calls are TRBV10-3 and TRBJ2-3; the match to TRBD2 covers 11 bases. This CDR3 has 17 amino acids. Looked up from germline, CDR1 is ENHRY and CDR2 is SYGVKD. With V trimmed by 0 bases and J by 4 bases, 6 bases remained unmatched. The CDR3 DNA sequence: TGTGCCATCAGTGAGTCGGGGCTAGCGGGGGGTCCAGATACGCAGTATTTT. Translating it yields CAISESGLAGGPDTQYF.

The genes are TRBV5-4 and TRBJ1-1; D unresolved. Germline V CDR1 and CDR2: SGHNT, YYREEE (reference sequence). The CDR3 consists of 12 residues. The ends were cut back, 4 bases at V and 3 bases at J, with 7 bases in the middle. As DNA, the CDR3 is TGTGCCAGCAGCCTTTCAGACACTGAAGCTTTCTTT. Amino acids: CASSLSDTEAFF.

The chain joins TRBV3-1 (or the pseudogene TRBV3-2) to TRBJ2-5; D might be TRBD2 (6 bases). V dropped 6 bases and J dropped 5 bases, with 13 bases sitting between them. Per the germline V gene, CDR1 is LGHDT and CDR2 is YNNKEL (reference sequence). The CDR3 is 13 residues long. CDR3 nucleotide sequence: TGTGCCAGCAGTCCGGGGGTTAGGGAGACCCAGTACTTC. Protein: CASSPGVRETQYF.

J is TRBJ2-3 and V is TRBV11-2, with 9 bases that match TRBD2. V lost 6 bases to trimming and J lost 2 bases; unmatched junction nucleotides: 9. Germline V CDR1 and CDR2: SGHAT, FQNNGV. This CDR3 has 16 residues. The chain's CDR3 is CASSLLAGYTTDTQYF. The CDR3 DNA sequence: TGTGCCAGCAGTTTACTAGCGGGCTACACCACAGATACGCAGTATTTT.